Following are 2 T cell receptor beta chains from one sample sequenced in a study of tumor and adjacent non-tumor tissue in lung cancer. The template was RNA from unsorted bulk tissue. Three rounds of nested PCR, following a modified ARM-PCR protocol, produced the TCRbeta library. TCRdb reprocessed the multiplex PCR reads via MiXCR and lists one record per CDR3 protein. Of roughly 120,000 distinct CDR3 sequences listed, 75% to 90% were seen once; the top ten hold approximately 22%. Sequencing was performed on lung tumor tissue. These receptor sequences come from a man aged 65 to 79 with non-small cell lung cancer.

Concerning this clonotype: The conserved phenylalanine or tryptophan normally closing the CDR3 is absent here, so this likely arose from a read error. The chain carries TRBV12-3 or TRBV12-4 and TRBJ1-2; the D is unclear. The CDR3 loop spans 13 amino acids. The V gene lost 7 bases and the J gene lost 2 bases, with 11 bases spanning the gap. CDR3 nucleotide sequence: TGTGCCAGCAATTTCGGGCTGAACTATGGCTACACCCTC. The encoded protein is CASNFGLNYGYTL.

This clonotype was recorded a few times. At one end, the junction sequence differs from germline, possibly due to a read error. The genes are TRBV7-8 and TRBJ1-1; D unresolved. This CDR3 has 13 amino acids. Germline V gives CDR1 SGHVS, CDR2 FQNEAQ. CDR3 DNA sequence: TGTGCCAGCAGCTTAGCTTTGGACTCTGAGGCTTTCTTT. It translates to CASSLALDSEAFF.